Only a few counts were recorded for the clone carrying this TCR beta chain. Its antigen is unknown. This specimen belongs to a study of cytomegalovirus exposure and HLA in healthy donors. The primer mix had 60 Vbeta and 13 Jbeta primers. Repertoires were generated with immunoSEQ multiplex PCR, while TCRdb's copy carries only in-frame clones and drops some. The sample yields 200,000 to 300,000 clones, just under 85% seen once. The study's findings and limits: TRBV6-2, TRBV6-3 and other indistinguishable V segments were excluded. Near-uniform donor sequencing depth was presumed by presence/absence analyses. Later on, an analysis tied 15,000 to 20,000 TCR beta sequences to HLA alleles at 0.05 false discovery rate.

CDR3 length: 14 residues. CDR1 is SGHRS and CDR2 is YFSETQ in the germline V gene. The V end was cut by 2 bases, the J end by 5 bases, with 10 bases between. The TCR comes from a woman between 40 and 50 years old in good health and CMV-seropositive. V is TRBV5-1 and J is TRBJ2-2; D unclear. The sample comprised PBMCs. The CDR3 nucleotides read TGCGCCAGCAGCTTTAAGACTGAGACCGGGGAGCTGTTTTTT. Translation gives CASSFKTETGELFF.